This TCR beta chain was identified in a study of CD8+CD57+ T cells in acquired aplastic anemia. Selection for sequencing was limited to patients who had shown CD8+CD57+ cell expansion by flow cytometry. The CDR3 has 13 residues. Germline-derived CDR1 and CDR2 are DFQATT and SNEGSKA (reference sequence). Genomic DNA templated the TCR beta VDJ and CDR3 profiling. TCRdb redid the calling of the reads with MiXCR, one entry per CDR3 protein. This table has approximately 150,000 distinct CDR3 sequences, 45% to 55% appearing once. This clonotype was detected ten times or more. The sample taken for sequencing was sorted CD4+, CD8+, or CD8+CD57+ T cells (not recorded which) from PBMCs. This chain connects TRBV20-1 to TRBJ2-3; D call uncertain. This sequence was found in a human donor with aplastic anemia. This CDR3 is CSGLAWSTDTQYF. In nucleotides, the CDR3 is TGCAGCGGGCTGGCGTGGAGCACAGATACGCAGTATTTT.